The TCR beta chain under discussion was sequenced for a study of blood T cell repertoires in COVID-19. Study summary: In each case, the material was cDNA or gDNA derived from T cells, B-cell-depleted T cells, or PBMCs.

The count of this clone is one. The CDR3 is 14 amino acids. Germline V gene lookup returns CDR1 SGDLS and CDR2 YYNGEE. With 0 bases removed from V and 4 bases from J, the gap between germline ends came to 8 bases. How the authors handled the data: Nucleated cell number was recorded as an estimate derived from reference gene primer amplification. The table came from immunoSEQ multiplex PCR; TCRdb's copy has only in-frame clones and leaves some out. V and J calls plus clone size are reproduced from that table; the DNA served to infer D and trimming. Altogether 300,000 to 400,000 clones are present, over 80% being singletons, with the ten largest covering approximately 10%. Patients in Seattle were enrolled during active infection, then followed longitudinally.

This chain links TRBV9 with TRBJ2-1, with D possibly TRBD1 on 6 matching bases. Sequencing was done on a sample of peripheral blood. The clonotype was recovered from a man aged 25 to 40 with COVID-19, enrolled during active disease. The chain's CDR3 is CASSVAGQYNEQFF. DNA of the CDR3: TGTGCCAGCAGCGTAGCGGGACAATACAATGAGCAGTTCTTC.